The 22 T cell receptor beta chains listed next were all sequenced from one sample in a study of blood T cell repertoires in COVID-19. Profiling relied on immunoSEQ multiplex PCR, and the TCRdb table lists in-frame clones only, not all of them. This table holds under 250,000 clones, around 82% found once. The sequenced sample consisted of PBMCs or T cells enriched from blood (not recorded which). Source of these receptors: a man aged 25-45 years with acute COVID-19.

This chain joins TRBV7-6 and TRBJ1-4; D gene unclear. CDR3 length equals 15 residues. From germline, CDR1 is SGHVS and CDR2 FNYEAQ. V lost 5 bases, J lost 7 bases, and 17 bases lay in between. The CDR3 is CASSAPDLAGEKLFF. The CDR3 DNA sequence: TGTGCCAGCAGCGCACCGGACTTAGCGGGTGAAAAACTGTTTTTT.

This rearrangement joins TRBV28 to TRBJ1-1; 11 nucleotides align to TRBD1. Trimming at V came to 5 bases and at J to 4 bases, leaving 15 bases not matched to a gene. Per the germline V gene, CDR1 is MDHEN and CDR2 is SYDVKM. This CDR3 is built from 18 residues. The CDR3: CASSLLIGQGARGTEAFF. The CDR3 region has the DNA TGTGCCAGCAGTCTCCTTATCGGACAGGGGGCTAGGGGCACTGAAGCTTTCTTT.

V gene TRBV4-1 combines with J gene TRBJ2-3, with TRBD2 matching 9 bases. J was trimmed by 5 bases and V by 0 bases; bases with no gene match: 6. The CDR3 length is 16 residues. Germline CDR1 reads MGHRA; CDR2 reads YSYEKL. This chain's CDR3 is CASSQEGGGARDTQYF. In DNA, the CDR3 is TGCGCCAGCAGCCAAGAGGGCGGGGGGGCGAGAGATACGCAGTATTTT.

The DNA of the CDR3 is TGTGCCAGCATTTTTGGGGTGGGGACTTCGGAAGGCTACACCTTC. Its translation: CASIFGVGTSEGYTF. The rearrangement uses TRBV6-5 and TRBJ1-2, with a possible D match to TRBD1 (5 bases). The germline gives CDR1 MNHEY, CDR2 SVGAGI. The V end lost 7 bases, the J end lost 8 bases, and 23 bases lay between the germline ends. The length of the CDR3 is 15 residues.

This chain uses TRBV9 with TRBJ1-6, with TRBD1 matching over 7 bases. V shed 0 bases and J 12 bases; nucleotides not matched to a gene: 6. The CDR3 has 14 amino acids. Germline loops: CDR1 SGDLS, CDR2 YYNGEE. The CDR3, as DNA: TGTGCCAGCAGCGTAGAACAGGGGATGGTACCCCTCCACTTT. Amino acids: CASSVEQGMVPLHF.

This clone was seen more than once but under ten times. The chain is built from TRBV5-1 and TRBJ2-7; TRBD1 aligns across 7 bases. Germline loops: CDR1 SGHRS, CDR2 YFSETQ. The trim removed 3 bases at V and 3 bases at J, leaving 6 bases unmatched. This CDR3 comprises 14 residues. The CDR3 loop reads CASSSGTVYYEQYF. CDR3 bases: TGCGCCAGCAGCTCCGGGACAGTATACTACGAGCAGTACTTC.

The chain employs TRBV11-2 and TRBJ1-1; D perhaps matches TRBD1 (5 bases). The ends were cut back, 3 bases at V and 3 bases at J, with 17 bases in the middle. Germline V lookup: CDR1 SGHAT, CDR2 FQNNGV. The CDR3 contains 16 residues. CDR3 in amino acids: CASSLDIGYSDTEAFF. The CDR3 DNA sequence: TGTGCCAGCAGCTTGGACATAGGATATTCGGACACTGAAGCTTTCTTT. The full variable domain, completed using reference TRBV11-2 and TRBJ1-1, is EAGVAQSPRYKIIEKRQSVAFWCNPISGHATLYWYQQILGQGPKLLIQFQNNGVVDDSQLPKDRFSAERLKGVDSTLKIQPAKLEDSAVYLCASSLDIGYSDTEAFFGQGTRLTVV.

J is TRBJ1-5 and V is TRBV19; 8 bases fit TRBD1. This CDR3 spans 15 amino acids. CDR1 is LNHDA and CDR2 is SQIVND in the germline V gene (reference sequence). The junction had 8 bases not matched to a gene; V was cut back by 5 bases and J by 5 bases. CDR3 nucleotides: TGTGCCAGTAGTCCGTGGACAGGGTCCGATCAGCCCCAGCATTTT. It yields the protein CASSPWTGSDQPQHF. The full variable domain, rest sourced from reference TRBV19 and TRBJ1-5, is DGGITQSPKYLFRKEGQNVTLSCEQNLNHDAMYWYRQDPGQGLRLIYYSQIVNDFQKGDIAEGYSVSREKKESFPLTVTSAQKNPTAFYLCASSPWTGSDQPQHFGDGTRLSIL.

The chain joins TRBV30 to TRBJ1-1; D possibly corresponds to TRBD1 (5 bases). The germline CDR1 and CDR2 sequences are GTSNPN and SVGIG (reference sequence). The CDR3 is 13 residues long. Trimming removed 2 bases from V and 1 base from J, with 8 bases in between. CDR3 loop: CAWSRQRNTEAFF. CDR3 nucleotide sequence: TGTGCCTGGAGTCGACAGAGGAACACTGAAGCTTTCTTT.

The CDR3 here is CSVRDTDNSPLHF. CDR3 nucleotides: TGCAGCGTGAGGGACACAGATAATTCACCCCTCCACTTT. The chain recombines TRBV29-1 with TRBJ1-6, with a possible D match to TRBD1 (6 bases). The CDR3 totals 13 residues. Trimming removed 6 bases from V and 5 bases from J, with 11 bases in between. Germline CDR1 SQVTM, CDR2 ANQGSEA. Looking up the rest from reference TRBV29-1 and TRBJ1-6 gives the full variable domain: SAVISQKPSRDICQRGTSLTIQCQVDSQVTMMFWYRQQPGQSLTLIATANQGSEATYESGFVIDKFPISRPNLTFSTLTVSNMSPEDSSIYLCSVRDTDNSPLHFGNGTRLTVT.

The gene calls are TRBV6-2 or TRBV6-3 and TRBJ2-2, with D uncertain. The CDR3 runs to 21 residues. Trimming took off 2 bases at V and 0 bases at J, with 25 bases between the two ends. The V gene's germline CDR1 is MNHEY and CDR2 SVGEGT. CDR3 sequence: CASSYARFIRFSIPNTGELFF. In nucleotides, the CDR3 is TGTGCCAGCAGTTACGCCCGGTTTATACGCTTCTCAATTCCGAACACCGGGGAGCTGTTTTTT.

This chain's CDR3 is CACSGVSNTEAFF. The DNA of the CDR3 is TGCGCCTGCTCGGGAGTTTCGAACACTGAAGCTTTCTTT. The rearrangement links TRBV10-2 to TRBJ1-1; D remains ambiguous. The length of the CDR3 is 13 residues. CDR1 is WSHSY and CDR2 is SAAADI in the germline V gene. Between the trimmed V and J ends, which lost 11 bases and 1 base, there was a span of 14 bases.

The chain combines TRBV27 with TRBJ1-1; 7 bases are shared with TRBD1. CDR1 MNHEY and CDR2 SMNVEV come from the germline V gene (reference sequence). This CDR3 is built from 14 residues. V lost 6 bases to trimming and J lost 2 bases; unmatched junction nucleotides: 6. The CDR3 reads CASRPQGTNTEAFF. CDR3 DNA: TGTGCCAGCAGACCACAGGGGACCAACACTGAAGCTTTCTTT.

V gene TRBV6-5 combines with J gene TRBJ2-1, with 9 nucleotides matching TRBD2. Per germline, CDR1 MNHEY and CDR2 SVGAGI. The V and J ends lost 2 bases and 6 bases, in that order; junction bases with no gene match: 5. This CDR3 has 15 residues. The CDR3 region has the DNA TGTGCCAGCAGTTACGGCGGGGGGGCTCCCAATGAGCAGTTCTTC. Residues: CASSYGGGAPNEQFF.

This sequence joins TRBV5-1 and TRBJ1-1, with 7 bases lining up with TRBD1. The CDR3 spans 13 residues. V dropped 4 bases and J dropped 4; count of bases not matched to a gene: 4. Germline V gene sequence: CDR1 SGHRS, CDR2 YFSETQ. The DNA for the CDR3 is TGCGCCAGCAGCGACAGGGTAGGCACTGAAGCTTTCTTT. Protein sequence: CASSDRVGTEAFF.

V and J are TRBV6-5 and TRBJ1-2; 8 bases are a match to TRBD1. Germline CDR1 reads MNHEY; CDR2 reads SVGAGI. CDR3 length: 14 amino acids. Germline trimming cut 4 bases from V and 6 bases from J; bases unmatched to any gene: 7. In DNA form, the CDR3 reads TGTGCCAGCAGTTTCAAGGACAGGGCCCATGGCTACACCTTC. It codes for CASSFKDRAHGYTF.

The chain couples TRBV2 to TRBJ1-5; D unclear. V was pared by 4 bases and J by 2 bases, with 9 bases between. CDR3 size: 14 residues. Germline V CDR1 and CDR2: SNHLY, FYNNEI. CDR3 protein: CASSGREGNQPQHF. CDR3 nucleotides: TGTGCCAGCAGTGGGCGGGAGGGCAATCAGCCCCAGCATTTT.

The V gene is TRBV5-4, the J gene TRBJ2-1; possibly TRBD2 for D (7 bases). There are 16 residues in the CDR3. The V gene's germline CDR1 is SGHNT and CDR2 YYREEE (reference sequence). Trimming removed 2 bases from V and 1 base from J, with 13 bases in between. The CDR3 coding sequence is TGTGCCAGCAGCTTCTCGGCGGGGGCGTCCTACAATGAGCAGTTCTTC. Encoded protein: CASSFSAGASYNEQFF.

The chain recombines TRBV9 with TRBJ2-1; D possibly corresponds to TRBD1 (6 bases). The V gene lost 2 bases and the J gene lost 6 bases, with 15 bases spanning the gap. CDR1 and CDR2 from the germline V gene are SGDLS and YYNGEE. The length of the CDR3 is 15 residues. CDR3 protein: CASSVQAEQGNEQFF. The CDR3 nucleotides read TGTGCCAGCAGCGTGCAAGCGGAACAGGGCAATGAGCAGTTCTTC.

This chain links TRBV28 with TRBJ2-7, with 8 bases that match TRBD1. The V gene end was trimmed by 6 bases and the J gene end by 6 bases; junction bases not matched to a gene: 10. The CDR3 length is 14 residues. From germline, CDR1 is MDHEN and CDR2 SYDVKM. DNA of the CDR3: TGTGCCAGCAGCCCCCCGGACAGGGCGGGCGAGCAGTACTTC. The encoded protein is CASSPPDRAGEQYF.

With regard to this clone: The sample carries other DNA sequences with the same CDR3. The chain uses TRBV9 and TRBJ1-1; TRBD1 might be the D (6 bases). The CDR3 covers 15 residues. Germline V lookup: CDR1 SGDLS, CDR2 YYNGEE. The V end lost 0 bases, the J end lost 1 base, and 10 bases lay between the germline ends. CDR3 bases: TGTGCCAGCAGCGTAGTGGGGGCGGGGAACACTGAAGCTTTCTTT. Protein sequence: CASSVVGAGNTEAFF.

The chain carries TRBV7-6 and TRBJ2-3; 11 bases are a match to TRBD2. The CDR3 has 16 residues. Losses at the gene ends were 5 bases for V and 11 bases for J; bases not matched to a gene: 15. The germline V gene has CDR1 SGHVS and CDR2 FNYEAQ. CDR3 sequence (DNA): TGTGCCAGCAGCCCAACCCCACTAGCGGGGGCTGGCAGGCAGTATTTT. Translating gives CASSPTPLAGAGRQYF.